This T cell receptor (beta chain) derives from a study of cytomegalovirus exposure and HLA in healthy donors. About this clone itself: No antigen is known for it.

Primers included in the PCR were 60 Vbeta and 13 Jbeta primers. Method: immunoSEQ multiplex PCR; TCRdb's copy keeps in-frame clones and lacks some. The table lists about 160,000 clones, about 72% of them singletons, with roughly 2% in the top ten. Trimming removed 5 bases from V and 0 bases from J; junction bases left unmatched: 10. The CDR3 has 16 amino acids. CDR1 and CDR2 (germline): SNHLY, FYNNEI. Notes on the study in general: The study put under 200 TCR beta chains on its list as cytomegalovirus-associated.

This TCR came from a man in his fifties or sixties in good health and CMV-seropositive. Sample: PBMCs. This sequence joins TRBV2 and TRBJ2-7; 7 bases are shared with TRBD2. The CDR3 spells CASSTTGTKSSYEQYF. CDR3 bases: TGTGCCAGCAGTACAACCGGGACTAAGAGCTCCTACGAGCAGTACTTC.